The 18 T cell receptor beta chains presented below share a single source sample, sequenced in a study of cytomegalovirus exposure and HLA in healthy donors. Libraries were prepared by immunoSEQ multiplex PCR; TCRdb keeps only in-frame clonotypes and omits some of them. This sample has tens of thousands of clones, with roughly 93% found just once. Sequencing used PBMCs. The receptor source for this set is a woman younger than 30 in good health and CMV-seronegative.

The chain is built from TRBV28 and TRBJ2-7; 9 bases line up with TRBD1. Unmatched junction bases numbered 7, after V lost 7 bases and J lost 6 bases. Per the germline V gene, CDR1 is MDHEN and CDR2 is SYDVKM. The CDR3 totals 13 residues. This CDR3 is CASTRTGVREQYF. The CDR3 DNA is TGTGCCAGCACGAGGACAGGGGTCCGCGAGCAGTACTTC. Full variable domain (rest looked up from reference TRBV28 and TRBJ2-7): DVKVTQSSRYLVKRTGEKVFLECVQDMDHENMFWYRQDPGLGLRLIYFSYDVKMKEKGDIPEGYSVSREKKERFSLILESASTNQTSMYLCASTRTGVREQYFGPGTRLTVT.

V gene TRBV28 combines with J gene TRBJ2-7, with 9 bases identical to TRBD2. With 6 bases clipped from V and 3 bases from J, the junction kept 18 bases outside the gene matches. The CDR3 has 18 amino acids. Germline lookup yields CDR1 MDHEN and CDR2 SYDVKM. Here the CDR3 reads CASSTPGLAPNGFYEQYF. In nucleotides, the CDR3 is TGTGCCAGCAGCACTCCGGGACTAGCCCCGAACGGCTTCTACGAGCAGTACTTC.

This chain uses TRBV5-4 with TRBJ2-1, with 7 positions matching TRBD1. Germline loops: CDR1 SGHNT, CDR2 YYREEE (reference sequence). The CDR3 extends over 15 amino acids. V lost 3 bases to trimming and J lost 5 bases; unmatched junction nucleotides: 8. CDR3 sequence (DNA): TGTGCCAGCAGCTCGGGACAGACACTACACAATGAGCAGTTCTTC. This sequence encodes CASSSGQTLHNEQFF.

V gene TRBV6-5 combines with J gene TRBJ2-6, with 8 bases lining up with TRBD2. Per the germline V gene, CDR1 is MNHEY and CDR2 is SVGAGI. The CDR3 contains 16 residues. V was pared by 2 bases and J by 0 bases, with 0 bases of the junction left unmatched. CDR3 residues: CASSYTSGSGANVLTF. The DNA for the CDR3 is TGTGCCAGCAGTTACACTAGCGGCTCTGGGGCCAACGTCCTGACTTTC.

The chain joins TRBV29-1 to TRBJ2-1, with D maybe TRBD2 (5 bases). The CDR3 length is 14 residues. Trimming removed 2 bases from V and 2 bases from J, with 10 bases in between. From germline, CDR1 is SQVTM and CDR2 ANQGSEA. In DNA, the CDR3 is TGCAGCGTTGAAAGAGACTACCCCTACAATGAGCAGTTCTTC. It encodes CSVERDYPYNEQFF.

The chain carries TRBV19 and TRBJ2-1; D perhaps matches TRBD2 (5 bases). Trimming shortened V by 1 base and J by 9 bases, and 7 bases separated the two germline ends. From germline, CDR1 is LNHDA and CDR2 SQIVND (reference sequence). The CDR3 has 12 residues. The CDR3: CASSIVASEQFF. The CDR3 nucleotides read TGTGCCAGTAGTATAGTAGCGTCTGAGCAGTTCTTC.

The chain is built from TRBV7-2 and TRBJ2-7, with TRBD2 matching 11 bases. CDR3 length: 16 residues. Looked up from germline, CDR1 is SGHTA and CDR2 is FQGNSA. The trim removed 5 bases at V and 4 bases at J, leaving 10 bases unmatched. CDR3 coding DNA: TGTGCCAGCAGCGCAACGACTAGCGGGGATAGTTACGAGCAGTACTTC. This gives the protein CASSATTSGDSYEQYF.

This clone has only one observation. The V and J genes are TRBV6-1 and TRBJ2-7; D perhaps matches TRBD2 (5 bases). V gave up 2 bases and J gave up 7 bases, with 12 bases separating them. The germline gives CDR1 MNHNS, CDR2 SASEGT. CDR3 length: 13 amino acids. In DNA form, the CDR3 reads TGTGCCAGCAGTGAATTGGGCGGGTTGGAGCAGTACTTC. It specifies CASSELGGLEQYF.

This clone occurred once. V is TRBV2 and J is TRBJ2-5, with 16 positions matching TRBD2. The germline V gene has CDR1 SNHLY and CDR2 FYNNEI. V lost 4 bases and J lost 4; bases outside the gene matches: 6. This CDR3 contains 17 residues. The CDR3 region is CASSAGTSGRAVETQYF. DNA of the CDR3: TGTGCCAGCAGTGCCGGGACTAGCGGGAGGGCCGTAGAGACCCAGTACTTC.

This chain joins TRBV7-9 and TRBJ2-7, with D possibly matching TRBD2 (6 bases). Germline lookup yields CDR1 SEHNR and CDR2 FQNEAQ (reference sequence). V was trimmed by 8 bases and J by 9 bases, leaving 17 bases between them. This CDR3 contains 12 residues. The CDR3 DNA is TGTGCCAGCTTAGGACGGGAGCTCGGGCAGTACTTC. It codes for CASLGRELGQYF.

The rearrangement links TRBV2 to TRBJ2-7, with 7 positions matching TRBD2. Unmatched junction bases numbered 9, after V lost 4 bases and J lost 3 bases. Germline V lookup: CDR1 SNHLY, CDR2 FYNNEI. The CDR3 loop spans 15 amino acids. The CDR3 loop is CASSALTSAVYEQYF. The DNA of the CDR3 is TGTGCCAGCAGTGCGTTAACTAGCGCGGTCTACGAGCAGTACTTC. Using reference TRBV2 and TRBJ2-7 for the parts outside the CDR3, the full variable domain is EPEVTQTPSHQVTQMGQEVILRCVPISNHLYFYWYRQILGQKVEFLVSFYNNEISEKSEIFDDQFSVERPDGSNFTLKIRSTKLEDSAMYFCASSALTSAVYEQYFGPGTRLTVT.

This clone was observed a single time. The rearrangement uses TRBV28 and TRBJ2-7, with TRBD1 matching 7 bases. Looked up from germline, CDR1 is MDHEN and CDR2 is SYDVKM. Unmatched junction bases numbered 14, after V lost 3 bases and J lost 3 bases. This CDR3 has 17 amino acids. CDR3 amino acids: CASSFVWGSGGNYEQYF. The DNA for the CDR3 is TGTGCCAGCAGTTTTGTCTGGGGATCAGGGGGAAACTACGAGCAGTACTTC.

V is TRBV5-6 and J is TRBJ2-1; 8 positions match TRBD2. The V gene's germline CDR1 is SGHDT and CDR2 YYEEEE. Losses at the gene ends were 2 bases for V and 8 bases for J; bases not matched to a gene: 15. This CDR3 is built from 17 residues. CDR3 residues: CASSFRSITGGRDEQFF. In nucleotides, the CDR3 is TGTGCCAGCAGCTTTCGGTCTATAACGGGAGGGCGGGATGAGCAGTTCTTC.

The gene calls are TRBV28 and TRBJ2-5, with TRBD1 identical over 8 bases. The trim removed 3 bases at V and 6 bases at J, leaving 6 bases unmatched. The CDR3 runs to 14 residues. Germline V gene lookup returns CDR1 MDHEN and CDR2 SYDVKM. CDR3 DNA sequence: TGTGCCAGCAGTTTGCCGGGACAGGCAAAGACCCAGTACTTC. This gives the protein CASSLPGQAKTQYF.

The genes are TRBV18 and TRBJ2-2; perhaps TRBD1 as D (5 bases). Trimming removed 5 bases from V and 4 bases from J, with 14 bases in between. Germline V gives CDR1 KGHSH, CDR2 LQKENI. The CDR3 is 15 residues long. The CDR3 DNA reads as TGTGCCAGCTCAGTACAGGTCTTGGGCACCGGGGAGCTGTTTTTT. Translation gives CASSVQVLGTGELFF.

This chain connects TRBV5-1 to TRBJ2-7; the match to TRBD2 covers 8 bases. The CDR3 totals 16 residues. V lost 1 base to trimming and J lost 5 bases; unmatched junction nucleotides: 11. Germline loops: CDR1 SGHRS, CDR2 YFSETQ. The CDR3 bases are TGCGCCAGCAGCTTGAGGTTAGCGGGGCTCCGGAACGAGCAGTACTTC. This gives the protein CASSLRLAGLRNEQYF. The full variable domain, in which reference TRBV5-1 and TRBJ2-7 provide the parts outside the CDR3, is KAGVTQTPRYLIKTRGQQVTLSCSPISGHRSVSWYQQTPGQGLQFLFEYFSETQRNKGNFPGRFSGRQFSNSRSEMNVSTLELGDSALYLCASSLRLAGLRNEQYFGPGTRLTVT.

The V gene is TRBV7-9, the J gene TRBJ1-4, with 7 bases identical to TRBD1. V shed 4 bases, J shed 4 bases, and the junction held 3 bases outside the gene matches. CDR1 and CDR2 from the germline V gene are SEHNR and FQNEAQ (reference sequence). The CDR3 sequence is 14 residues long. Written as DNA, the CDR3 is TGTGCCAGCAGCTCGGACAGGAGTAATGAAAAACTGTTTTTT. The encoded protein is CASSSDRSNEKLFF.

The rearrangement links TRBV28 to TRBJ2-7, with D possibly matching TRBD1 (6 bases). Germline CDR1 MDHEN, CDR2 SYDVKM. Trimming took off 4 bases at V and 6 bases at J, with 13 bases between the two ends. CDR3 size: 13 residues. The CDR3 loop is CASSWQGISEQYF. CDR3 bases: TGTGCCAGCAGTTGGCAGGGGATTAGCGAGCAGTACTTC. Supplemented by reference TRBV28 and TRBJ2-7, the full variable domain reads DVKVTQSSRYLVKRTGEKVFLECVQDMDHENMFWYRQDPGLGLRLIYFSYDVKMKEKGDIPEGYSVSREKKERFSLILESASTNQTSMYLCASSWQGISEQYFGPGTRLTVT.